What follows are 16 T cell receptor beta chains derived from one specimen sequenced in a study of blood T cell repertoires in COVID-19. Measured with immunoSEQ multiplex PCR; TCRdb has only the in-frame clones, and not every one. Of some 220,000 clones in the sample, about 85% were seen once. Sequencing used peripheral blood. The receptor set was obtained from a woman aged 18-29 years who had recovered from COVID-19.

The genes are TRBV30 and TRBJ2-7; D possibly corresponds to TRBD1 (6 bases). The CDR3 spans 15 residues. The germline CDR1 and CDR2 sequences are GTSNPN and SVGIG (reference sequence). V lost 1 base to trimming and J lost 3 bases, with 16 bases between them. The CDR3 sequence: CAWSENLRRGYEQYF. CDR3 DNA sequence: TGTGCCTGGAGTGAGAATTTACGCAGGGGCTACGAGCAGTACTTC.

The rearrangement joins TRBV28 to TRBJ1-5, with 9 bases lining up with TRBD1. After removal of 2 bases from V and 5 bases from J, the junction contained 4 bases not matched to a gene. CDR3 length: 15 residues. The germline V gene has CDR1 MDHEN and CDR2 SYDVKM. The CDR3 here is CASSLVGTGHQPQHF. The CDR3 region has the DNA TGTGCCAGCAGTTTAGTGGGGACAGGGCATCAGCCCCAGCATTTT.

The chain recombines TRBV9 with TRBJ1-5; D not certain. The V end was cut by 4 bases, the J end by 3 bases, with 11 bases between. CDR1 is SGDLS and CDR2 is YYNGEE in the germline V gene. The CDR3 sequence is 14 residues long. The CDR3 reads CASSKTRDNQPQHF. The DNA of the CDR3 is TGTGCCAGCAGCAAAACGAGGGACAATCAGCCCCAGCATTTT.

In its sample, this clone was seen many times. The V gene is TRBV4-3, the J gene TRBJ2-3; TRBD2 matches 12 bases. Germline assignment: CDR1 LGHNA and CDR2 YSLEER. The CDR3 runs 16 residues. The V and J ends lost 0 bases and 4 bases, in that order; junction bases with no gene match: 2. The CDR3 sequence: CASSQDLAGGPDTQYF. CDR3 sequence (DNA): TGCGCCAGCAGCCAAGATCTAGCGGGAGGGCCAGATACGCAGTATTTT.

As DNA, the CDR3 is TGTGCCATCAGTGAGAACGAGGGGGTGACTGAAGCTTTCTTT. It codes for CAISENEGVTEAFF. The chain couples TRBV10-3 to TRBJ1-1, with D perhaps TRBD1 (6 bases). Germline assignment: CDR1 ENHRY and CDR2 SYGVKD. Trimming took 2 bases from V and 5 from J, leaving 12 bases between them. This CDR3 is 14 amino acids long.

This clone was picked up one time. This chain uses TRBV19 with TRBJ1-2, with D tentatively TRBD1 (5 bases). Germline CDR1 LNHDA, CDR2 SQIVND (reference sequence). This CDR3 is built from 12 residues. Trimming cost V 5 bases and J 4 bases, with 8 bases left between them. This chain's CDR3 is CASSDSPYGYTF. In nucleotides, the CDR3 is TGTGCCAGTAGTGACAGTCCCTATGGCTACACCTTC. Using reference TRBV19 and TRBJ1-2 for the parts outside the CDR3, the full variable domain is DGGITQSPKYLFRKEGQNVTLSCEQNLNHDAMYWYRQDPGQGLRLIYYSQIVNDFQKGDIAEGYSVSREKKESFPLTVTSAQKNPTAFYLCASSDSPYGYTFGSGTRLTVV.

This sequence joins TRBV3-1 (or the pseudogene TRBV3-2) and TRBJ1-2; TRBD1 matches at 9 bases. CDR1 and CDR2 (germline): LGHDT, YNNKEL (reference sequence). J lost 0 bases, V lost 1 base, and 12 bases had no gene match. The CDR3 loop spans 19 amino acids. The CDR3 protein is CASSQGFPDRGLTNYGYTF. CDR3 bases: TGTGCCAGCAGCCAAGGTTTTCCGGACAGGGGCCTTACTAACTATGGCTACACCTTC.

The CDR3 DNA is TGTGCCAGCAGTCGACTAGCGGGAGGCCAAGAGACCCAGTACTTC. It is translated as CASSRLAGGQETQYF. The rearrangement joins TRBV6-4 to TRBJ2-5; 13 bases agree with TRBD2. Germline trimming cut 5 bases from V and 1 base from J; bases unmatched to any gene: 1. The CDR3 contains 15 residues. CDR1 and CDR2 (germline): MRHNA, SNTAGT.

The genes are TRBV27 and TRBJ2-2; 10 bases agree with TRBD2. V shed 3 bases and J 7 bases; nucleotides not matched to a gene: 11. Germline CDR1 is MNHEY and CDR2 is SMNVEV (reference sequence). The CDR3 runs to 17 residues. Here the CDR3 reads CASSLNGLAGVIGELFF. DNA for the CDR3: TGTGCCAGCAGTTTGAATGGGCTAGCGGGAGTTATCGGGGAGCTGTTTTTT.

The CDR3, as DNA: TGTGCCAGCAGTTACGGTAGCAGAACAAACTATGGCTACACCTTC. Translation: CASSYGSRTNYGYTF. This chain joins TRBV6-2 or TRBV6-3 and TRBJ1-2; D unclear. V was clipped by 2 bases and J by 2 bases, with 12 bases between them. Germline V lookup: CDR1 MNHEY, CDR2 SVGEGT. This CDR3 has 15 residues.

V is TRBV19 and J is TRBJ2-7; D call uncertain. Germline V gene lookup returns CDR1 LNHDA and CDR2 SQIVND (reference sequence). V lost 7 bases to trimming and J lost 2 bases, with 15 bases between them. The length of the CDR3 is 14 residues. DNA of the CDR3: TGTGCCAGTACGAACAGCCTTAACACCTACGAGCAGTACTTC. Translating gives CASTNSLNTYEQYF.

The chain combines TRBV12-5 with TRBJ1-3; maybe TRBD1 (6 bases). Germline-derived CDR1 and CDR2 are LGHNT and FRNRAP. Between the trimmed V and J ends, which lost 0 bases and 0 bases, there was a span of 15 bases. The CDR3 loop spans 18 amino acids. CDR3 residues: CASGLVPLGGPSGNTIYF. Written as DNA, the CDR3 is TGTGCTAGTGGTTTGGTACCTCTGGGGGGGCCCTCTGGAAACACCATATATTTT.

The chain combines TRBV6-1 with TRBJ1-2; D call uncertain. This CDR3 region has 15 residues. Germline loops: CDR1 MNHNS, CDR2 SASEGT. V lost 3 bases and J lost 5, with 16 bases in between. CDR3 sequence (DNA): TGTGCCAGCAGTGATTTTACACGCCGACTTTATGGCTACACCTTC. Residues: CASSDFTRRLYGYTF.

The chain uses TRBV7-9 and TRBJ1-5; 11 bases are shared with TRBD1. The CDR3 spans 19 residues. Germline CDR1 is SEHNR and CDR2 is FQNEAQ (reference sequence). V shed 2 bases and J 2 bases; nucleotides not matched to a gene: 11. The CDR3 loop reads CASSLTGTGGLIGNQPQHF. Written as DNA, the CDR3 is TGTGCCAGCAGCTTAACAGGGACAGGGGGTCTAATTGGCAATCAGCCCCAGCATTTT.

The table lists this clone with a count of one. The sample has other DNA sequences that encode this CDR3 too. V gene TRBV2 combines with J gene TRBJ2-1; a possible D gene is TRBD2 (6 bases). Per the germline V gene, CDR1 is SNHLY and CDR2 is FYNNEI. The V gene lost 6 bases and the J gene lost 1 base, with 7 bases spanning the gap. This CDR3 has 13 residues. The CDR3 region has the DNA TGTGCCAGCAGCGGGGGTTCCTACAATGAGCAGTTCTTC. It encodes CASSGGSYNEQFF.

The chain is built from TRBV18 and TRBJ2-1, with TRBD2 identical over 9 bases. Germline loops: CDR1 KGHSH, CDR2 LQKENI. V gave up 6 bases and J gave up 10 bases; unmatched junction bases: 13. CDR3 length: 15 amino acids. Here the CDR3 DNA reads TGTGCCAGCTCGCGACTGGCGGGAGGGCTTGGAGAGCAGTTCTTC. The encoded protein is CASSRLAGGLGEQFF.